This T cell receptor (beta chain) was identified in a study of T cells in Graves' hyperthyroidism and ophthalmopathy. Overall study results and limits: Researchers report that a 13 V-J model separated ophthalmopathy from stable hyperthyroidism. Within blood appeared most thyroid clonotypes that had expanded above 0.001.

For Graves' hyperthyroidism to be stable, ophthalmopathy could not progress within 18 months. Fresh peripheral blood, around 9.3 ml, was the source of the PBMCs. TCR beta CDR3 regions were amplified from RNA. A first-round RT-PCR of the TCR CDR3 used the HTBI primer set. TCRdb reprocessed the multiplex PCR reads with MiXCR, giving one entry per CDR3 protein. The sample carries around 190,000 distinct CDR3 sequences, approximately 15% recorded once. This clonotype was seen a handful of times. Its antigen remains unknown. J lost 2 bases, V lost 3 bases, and 9 bases had no gene match. The CDR3 extends over 17 amino acids. Germline-derived CDR1 and CDR2 are SGDLS and YYNGEE.

The chain recombines TRBV9 with TRBJ2-1, with 9 nucleotides matching TRBD2. Sequencing input: blood. The sequence was collected from a woman in her forties or fifties with Graves' hyperthyroidism. The CDR3: CASSERHIAGAYNEQFF. The CDR3 nucleotides read TGTGCCAGCAGCGAGCGACATATAGCGGGGGCCTACAATGAGCAGTTCTTC.